The 3 T cell receptor beta chains in this list originate from one sample, sequenced in a study of neurological immune-mediated disorders. TCRdb re-analysed the 5' RACE reads in MiXCR, keeping a single row per CDR3 protein. The sample includes about 14,000 distinct CDR3 sequences, roughly 7% of them seen just once. The sample taken for sequencing was CD8+ T cells from blood. The receptors stem from a woman aged 40 to 49 in good health.

This clonotype was seen many times. The chain links TRBV7-8 to TRBJ1-1; D is perhaps TRBD1 (5 bases). CDR3 length: 18 amino acids. CDR1 and CDR2 (germline): SGHVS, FQNEAQ. Trimming pared 0 bases from V and 2 bases from J, leaving 19 bases between. The CDR3 is CASSLAWGDGRKNTEAFF. The CDR3 coding sequence is TGTGCCAGCAGCTTAGCATGGGGGGATGGACGTAAAAACACTGAAGCTTTCTTT.

This clonotype came up many times. The CDR3 coding sequence is TGCGCCAGCAGCCAAGATGACGGCGTGGGGGGCGGGGTAGTGGGCTACACCTTC. Encoded protein: CASSQDDGVGGGVVGYTF. This chain connects TRBV4-1 to TRBJ1-2, with D perhaps matching TRBD1 (6 bases). The V end was cut by 0 bases, the J end by 8 bases, with 25 bases between. The CDR3 has 18 amino acids. CDR1 and CDR2 (germline): MGHRA, YSYEKL.

This clonotype was detected ten times or more. The rearrangement joins TRBV20-1 to TRBJ2-1, with a tentative D call TRBD1 (6 bases). Germline CDR1 reads DFQATT; CDR2 reads SNEGSKA (reference sequence). V gave up 1 base and J gave up 7 bases, with 35 bases separating them. The CDR3 length is 21 residues. In DNA form, the CDR3 reads TGCAGTGCTAGAGGGGTGGACGGACAGACTGGAGCCGTCACGGGTTTGAATGAGCAGTTCTTC. Translation: CSARGVDGQTGAVTGLNEQFF.